The T cell receptor beta chain under discussion was sequenced for a study of PD-L1 blockade in urothelial cancer. On the study more broadly: Patients took up atezolizumab in 2014 at 1,200 mg intravenously every 3 weeks. Bladder-origin urothelial cancer in males described about nine tenths of the roughly 29 patients.

The time point here: peripheral blood 6 weeks after treatment start. Locally advanced or metastatic urothelial carcinoma affected all patients. Spike-ins of synthetic TCR analog templates went into each PCR. Libraries were prepared by immunoSEQ multiplex PCR; TCRdb keeps only in-frame clonotypes and omits some of them. The sample lists 95,000 to 150,000 clones, about 84% occurring once. The specimen comprised PBMCs, sampled around atezolizumab (anti-PD-L1) treatment. The TCR originated in a man aged 45 to 65 with urothelial cancer.

The CDR3 DNA follows: TGTGCCAGCAGCACCCGGACTAGCGGGTACGAGCAGTACTTC. Its protein is CASSTRTSGYEQYF. The chain joins TRBV7-2 to TRBJ2-7; 11 bases match TRBD2. Germline CDR1 is SGHTA and CDR2 is FQGNSA. There are 14 residues in the CDR3. V was pared by 5 bases and J by 4 bases, with 4 bases of the junction left unmatched.